The 31 T cell receptor beta chains reported below all come from one sample, sequenced in a study of T-cell reconstitution after alpha-beta-depleted transplantation in children. Molecular barcoding with unique molecular identifiers was used for the TCRbeta library. TCRdb re-derived calls from the PCR reads in MiXCR, one entry per CDR3 protein. The table includes fewer than 550,000 distinct CDR3 sequences, 9.5% to 12% detected once. This material consisted of PBMCs, mostly from graft donor cells, taken 180 days after TCRalphabeta/CD19-depleted stem cell transplant. The receptor set was obtained from a female patient younger than 10 who had a stem cell transplant for aplastic anemia, so the T cells may come from the graft donor.

This clonotype was recorded a few times. V usage is TRBV9 and J usage is TRBJ2-5, with TRBD2 as a possible D gene (7 bases). V dropped 2 bases and J dropped 2 bases, with 19 bases sitting between them. The germline V gene encodes CDR1 SGDLS and CDR2 YYNGEE. The CDR3 sequence is 17 residues long. Written as DNA, the CDR3 is TGTGCCAGCAGCGTGGGGGGGCTAGCGGCGGGACAAGAGACCCAGTACTTC. As protein: CASSVGGLAAGQETQYF.

The V and J genes are TRBV2 and TRBJ2-1, with D hard to call. This CDR3 contains 15 residues. Germline lookup yields CDR1 SNHLY and CDR2 FYNNEI. With 4 bases removed from V and 0 bases from J, the gap between germline ends came to 10 bases. The CDR3: CASSVSRNSYNEQFF. The CDR3 nucleotides read TGTGCCAGCAGTGTGTCTCGCAACTCCTACAATGAGCAGTTCTTC.

The gene calls are TRBV5-1 and TRBJ2-1, with D perhaps being TRBD1 or TRBD2 (5 bases each). Germline values: CDR1 SGHRS, CDR2 YFSETQ. Deletions cut 6 bases from V and 9 bases from J, with 16 bases between. CDR3 length: 13 amino acids. For the CDR3, the DNA is TGCGCCAGCACTGGGGGAGTTGGTAGTGAGCAGTTCTTC. Translation: CASTGGVGSEQFF.

This clonotype was counted a few times. CDR3 DNA sequence: TGCAGTGCTAGAGAAGAATGGCATATCACGGGAGAGACCCAGTACTTC. Protein product: CSAREEWHITGETQYF. J is TRBJ2-5 and V is TRBV20-1; no clear D gene. Trimming took off 0 bases at V and 4 bases at J, with 18 bases between the two ends. This CDR3 contains 16 residues. CDR1 and CDR2 (germline): DFQATT, SNEGSKA (reference sequence).

The chain has TRBV4-3 and TRBJ1-1, with a possible D match to TRBD1 (5 bases). Trimming shortened V by 0 bases and J by 2 bases, and 16 bases separated the two germline ends. Germline-derived CDR1 and CDR2 are LGHNA and YSLEER. CDR3 size: 17 residues. The CDR3 reads CASSQDRRGWPNTEAFF. The CDR3 region has the DNA TGCGCCAGCAGCCAAGATAGAAGGGGTTGGCCTAACACTGAAGCTTTCTTT.

This clonotype was found many times. V and J are TRBV10-3 and TRBJ2-7; maybe TRBD2 (6 bases). This CDR3 is 14 amino acids long. CDR1 and CDR2 from the germline V gene are ENHRY and SYGVKD. The ends were cut back, 0 bases at V and 5 bases at J, with 11 bases in the middle. The CDR3 bases are TGTGCCATCAGTGAGTCCAGGTCGGGGGACGAGCAGTACGTC. Its translation is CAISESRSGDEQYV.

The rearrangement links TRBV11-2 to TRBJ2-7; a possible D gene is TRBD2 (7 bases). Germline V CDR1 and CDR2: SGHAT, FQNNGV. This CDR3 is built from 15 residues. V lost 0 bases and J lost 6, with 15 bases in between. The CDR3 reads CASSLDLRGAGEQYV. In DNA, the CDR3 is TGTGCCAGCAGCTTAGATTTACGGGGGGCAGGCGAGCAGTACGTC.

The J gene is TRBJ1-5, the V gene TRBV4-3; D ambiguous. The CDR3 is 15 amino acids. The V and J ends lost 0 bases and 2 bases respectively, with 8 bases between them. Germline V gene data show CDR1 as LGHNA and CDR2 as YSLEER. The CDR3 DNA sequence: TGCGCCAGCAGCCAAGATTGGTCAGGCAATCAGCCCCAGCATTTT. Amino acids: CASSQDWSGNQPQHF.

The gene calls are TRBV12-3 or TRBV12-4 and TRBJ2-1; no definite D call. CDR3 length equals 18 residues. The V and J ends lost 1 base and 10 bases respectively, with 26 bases between them. This CDR3 is CASSLVFLGEDSAREQFF. CDR3 DNA sequence: TGTGCCAGCAGTTTAGTTTTTTTGGGCGAAGACTCCGCTCGAGAGCAGTTCTTC.

The chain uses TRBV27 and TRBJ1-5; the D gene is possibly TRBD1 (5 bases). Trimming left V 8 bases short and J 1 base short, with 18 bases between. Per the germline V gene, CDR1 is MNHEY and CDR2 is SMNVEV (reference sequence). The CDR3 length is 16 residues. This chain's CDR3 is CASRPFLTESNQPQHF. The CDR3 DNA sequence: TGTGCCAGCCGACCGTTTCTGACAGAGAGCAATCAGCCCCAGCATTTT.

The rearrangement joins TRBV5-5 to TRBJ1-2, with 9 bases lining up with TRBD1. The CDR3 runs 18 residues. Trimming cost V 1 base and J 0 bases; bases outside gene matches: 10. Per the germline V gene, CDR1 is SGHKS and CDR2 is YYEKEE (reference sequence). The CDR3, as DNA: TGTGCCAGCAGCTTGTTGGGACAGGGTGGGGGCACTAACTATGGCTACACCTTC. Translating gives CASSLLGQGGGTNYGYTF.

This clonotype was found a few times. The gene calls are TRBV6-4 and TRBJ2-1, with 11 bases identical to TRBD2. The CDR3 totals 16 residues. Germline-derived CDR1 and CDR2 are MRHNA and SNTAGT. V lost 3 bases and J lost 6; bases outside the gene matches: 7. The CDR3 protein is CASSEGSGRALNEQFF. The DNA for the CDR3 is TGTGCCAGCAGTGAGGGTAGCGGGAGGGCCCTCAATGAGCAGTTCTTC.

The chain uses TRBV20-1 and TRBJ2-5; weak D call: TRBD2 (5 bases). The germline V gene encodes CDR1 DFQATT and CDR2 SNEGSKA (reference sequence). The CDR3 is 13 residues long. The V gene lost 4 bases and the J gene lost 9 bases, with 18 bases spanning the gap. CDR3: CSATHLAQMAQYF. CDR3 bases: TGCAGTGCTACCCATCTAGCCCAGATGGCCCAGTACTTC.

The V gene is TRBV20-1, the J gene TRBJ2-1; the match to TRBD2 covers 12 bases. The germline V gene has CDR1 DFQATT and CDR2 SNEGSKA (reference sequence). The junction had 9 bases not matched to a gene; V was cut back by 5 bases and J by 13 bases. The CDR3 is 13 residues long. CDR3 sequence: CSAGYLGLAGQFF. The CDR3 region has the DNA TGCAGTGCTGGCTACCTCGGACTAGCGGGACAGTTCTTC.

This clonotype has ten or more counts. V gene TRBV5-1 combines with J gene TRBJ1-2; no reliable D call. Trimming took off 4 bases at V and 4 bases at J, with 11 bases between the two ends. This CDR3 contains 13 residues. CDR1 is SGHRS and CDR2 is YFSETQ in the germline V gene. The CDR3, as DNA: TGCGCCAGCAGCCCGGACCGTAGCTATGGCTACACCTTC. As protein: CASSPDRSYGYTF. Filled out from reference TRBV5-1 and TRBJ1-2, the complete variable domain reads KAGVTQTPRYLIKTRGQQVTLSCSPISGHRSVSWYQQTPGQGLQFLFEYFSETQRNKGNFPGRFSGRQFSNSRSEMNVSTLELGDSALYLCASSPDRSYGYTFGSGTRLTVV.

The rearrangement joins TRBV7-2 to TRBJ2-7; 9 bases match TRBD1. Germline lookup yields CDR1 SGHTA and CDR2 FQGNSA. After removal of 4 bases from V and 0 bases from J, the junction contained 7 bases not matched to a gene. The CDR3 runs 16 residues. The CDR3, as DNA: TGTGCCAGCAGCTCAATGGGGACAGGGAGCTCCTACGAGCAGTACTTC. It specifies CASSSMGTGSSYEQYF.

This clonotype was recorded at least ten times. The chain uses TRBV28 and TRBJ2-5; D is uncertain. The CDR3 is 12 amino acids. CDR1 is MDHEN and CDR2 is SYDVKM in the germline V gene. V lost 6 bases and J lost 4, with 9 bases in between. The CDR3 loop reads CASRDGRETQYF. The CDR3 nucleotides read TGTGCCAGCAGGGACGGACGAGAGACCCAGTACTTC.

This chain links TRBV7-9 with TRBJ1-2, with D unresolved. With 2 bases removed from V and 4 bases from J, the gap between germline ends came to 11 bases. This CDR3 comprises 14 residues. CDR1 SEHNR and CDR2 FQNEAQ come from the germline V gene (reference sequence). The CDR3 DNA reads TGTGCCAGCAGCTTATTTCGGGCGACCTATGGCTACACCTTC. Translation gives CASSLFRATYGYTF.

In its sample, this clonotype was seen a few times. CDR3 DNA sequence: TGTGCCAGCACCGTGGGTTGGATGAACACTGAAGCTTTCTTT. It codes for CASTVGWMNTEAFF. The chain carries TRBV11-2 and TRBJ1-1, with no clear D. Germline V lookup: CDR1 SGHAT, CDR2 FQNNGV. Trimming removed 7 bases from V and 0 bases from J, with 12 bases in between. CDR3 length: 14 residues. The whole variable domain, filled in from reference TRBV11-2 and TRBJ1-1, reads EAGVAQSPRYKIIEKRQSVAFWCNPISGHATLYWYQQILGQGPKLLIQFQNNGVVDDSQLPKDRFSAERLKGVDSTLKIQPAKLEDSAVYLCASTVGWMNTEAFFGQGTRLTVV.

V gene TRBV21-1 combines with J gene TRBJ2-1; the listed D gene, TRBD2, was not tested against the DNA. TRBV21-1 is annotated as a pseudogene. The CDR3 has 15 residues. CDR3 sequence (DNA): TGTGCCAGCAGCAATCAGACTAGCGGGAGGGATGAGCAGTTCTTC. Amino acid sequence: CASSNQTSGRDEQFF.

This clonotype was picked up a small number of times. The rearrangement links TRBV15 to TRBJ2-6, with D hard to call. The CDR3 is made up of 18 amino acids. Germline V CDR1 and CDR2: LNHNV, YYDKDF (reference sequence). The V and J ends lost 0 bases and 0 bases respectively, with 12 bases between them. Written as DNA, the CDR3 is TGTGCCACCAGCAGAGATCTCGGCTTTAACTCTGGGGCCAACGTCCTGACTTTC. Translating gives CATSRDLGFNSGANVLTF.

This clonotype was seen more than once but under ten times. The chain's CDR3 is CASSFGLNNEQFF. Here the CDR3 DNA reads TGTGCCAGCAGCTTCGGGCTAAACAATGAGCAGTTCTTC. The chain recombines TRBV7-9 with TRBJ2-1; D ambiguous. The V end lost 3 bases, the J end lost 5 bases, and 8 bases lay between the germline ends. Germline V gene lookup returns CDR1 SEHNR and CDR2 FQNEAQ (reference sequence). The CDR3 runs 13 residues.

V is TRBV28 and J is TRBJ1-5; no reliable D call. Germline-derived CDR1 and CDR2 are MDHEN and SYDVKM. CDR3 length equals 17 residues. Trimming cost V 7 bases and J 0 bases, with 19 bases left between them. This chain's CDR3 is CASTHFGLGNSNQPQHF. The CDR3 region has the DNA TGTGCCAGCACGCACTTCGGGCTTGGGAATAGCAATCAGCCCCAGCATTTT.

This clonotype has more than one count but fewer than ten. This chain uses TRBV10-2 with TRBJ2-1, with D perhaps matching TRBD2 (6 bases). V dropped 5 bases and J dropped 0 bases, with 14 bases sitting between them. The germline CDR1 and CDR2 sequences are WSHSY and SAAADI. CDR3 length: 16 residues. This chain's CDR3 is CASSKESSDSYNEQFF. CDR3 coding DNA: TGCGCCAGCAGTAAAGAATCTAGCGACTCCTACAATGAGCAGTTCTTC.

A few counts support this clonotype. CDR3 loop: CASSKLGPNSYEQYV. In DNA form, the CDR3 reads TGTGCCAGCAGCAAATTAGGACCTAACTCCTACGAGCAGTACGTC. The chain carries TRBV21-1 and TRBJ2-7. TRBV21-1 is listed as a pseudogene. The length of the CDR3 is 15 residues.

This clonotype was counted many times. The CDR3 loop is CSVGLAGDWEQFF. CDR3 nucleotide sequence: TGCAGCGTTGGACTAGCGGGTGATTGGGAGCAGTTCTTC. The rearrangement uses TRBV29-1 and TRBJ2-1; 10 positions match TRBD2. The CDR3 consists of 13 residues. V dropped 4 bases and J dropped 10; count of bases not matched to a gene: 7. Germline assignment: CDR1 SQVTM and CDR2 ANQGSEA.

The rearrangement joins TRBV15 to TRBJ2-1; possible D gene TRBD2, 6 bases. Germline V gene data show CDR1 as LNHNV and CDR2 as YYDKDF (reference sequence). V lost 0 bases to trimming and J lost 13 bases, with 10 bases between them. This CDR3 has 12 amino acids. Here the CDR3 DNA reads TGTGCCACCAGCAGAGATACGGGGGAACAGTTCTTC. This codes for CATSRDTGEQFF. Full variable domain (remainder filled in from reference TRBV15 and TRBJ2-1): DAMVIQNPRYQVTQFGKPVTLSCSQTLNHNVMYWYQQKSSQAPKLLFHYYDKDFNNEADTPDNFQSRRPNTSFCFLDIRSPGLGDTAMYLCATSRDTGEQFFGPGTRLTVL.

V and J are TRBV7-6 and TRBJ2-3, with D possibly being TRBD2 (5 bases). V was trimmed by 1 base and J by 4 bases, leaving 12 bases between them. The germline CDR1 and CDR2 sequences are SGHVS and FNYEAQ. The CDR3 covers 15 residues. The CDR3 here is CASSLGAAGPDTQYF. The DNA for the CDR3 is TGTGCCAGCAGCTTAGGGGCGGCGGGTCCAGATACGCAGTATTTT.

The sample holds a few counts of this clonotype. The genes are TRBV11-2 and TRBJ2-3, with a weak D call TRBD1 (6 bases). The CDR3 has 16 residues. V lost 2 bases to trimming and J lost 0 bases, with 12 bases between them. The germline CDR1 and CDR2 sequences are SGHAT and FQNNGV. The CDR3 loop is CASSLTGHVSTDTQYF. The CDR3 DNA sequence: TGTGCCAGCAGCTTAACGGGACACGTGAGCACAGATACGCAGTATTTT.

This clonotype was counted only a few times. This rearrangement joins TRBV12-3 or TRBV12-4 to TRBJ2-2; 9 bases are a match to TRBD1. The CDR3 runs to 14 residues. Trimming cost V 5 bases and J 5 bases; bases outside gene matches: 3. CDR3 sequence reads: CASSTGGRTGELFF. Written as DNA, the CDR3 is TGTGCCAGCAGTACAGGGGGCCGGACCGGGGAGCTGTTTTTT.

There are a few counts of this clonotype. This chain uses TRBV2 with TRBJ2-5; D perhaps matches TRBD2 (6 bases). The ends were cut back, 8 bases at V and 2 bases at J, with 18 bases in the middle. Germline-derived CDR1 and CDR2 are SNHLY and FYNNEI. The CDR3 has 15 amino acids. CDR3 sequence: CASAPTAGLQETQYF. The CDR3 region has the DNA TGTGCCAGCGCACCCACGGCGGGACTTCAAGAGACCCAGTACTTC. Using reference TRBV2 and TRBJ2-5 for the parts outside the CDR3, the full variable domain is EPEVTQTPSHQVTQMGQEVILRCVPISNHLYFYWYRQILGQKVEFLVSFYNNEISEKSEIFDDQFSVERPDGSNFTLKIRSTKLEDSAMYFCASAPTAGLQETQYFGPGTRLLVL.